In this sample, the clone carrying this T cell receptor (beta chain) turned up many times. The data derive from a study of T-cell memory formation after mild COVID-19. The germline V gene has CDR1 MNHEY and CDR2 SVGEGT. Trimming removed 1 base from V and 8 bases from J; junction bases left unmatched: 11. The CDR3 is made up of 17 amino acids. TCRdb ran MiXCR on the 5' RACE reads and lists one entry per CDR3 protein. Here the sample spans about 290,000 distinct CDR3 sequences, approximately 15% being singletons. The sample comprised PBMCs or a T cell subset sorted from them (not recorded which). This receptor was obtained from a man younger than 35 who had mild COVID-19 (a few samples of this study predate the infection). Cell type and time point are not known. The chain recombines TRBV6-2 or TRBV6-3 with TRBJ2-1; 10 bases align to TRBD2. The CDR3 region has the DNA TGTGCCAGCAGTTACTTTCCGGTAGCGGGGGGCGACTATGAGCAGTTCTTC. Its translation: CASSYFPVAGGDYEQFF.